What follows are 10 T cell receptor beta chains derived from one specimen sequenced in a study of shared clonotypes between healthy human individuals. Naive CD8 cells were CD45RO-negative, positively selected for CCR7, excluding terminally differentiated effector memory CD45RA+ cells. The assay was immunoSEQ multiplex PCR, and TCRdb's table has in-frame clones only and misses some. This sample carries 1.5 million to 2.5 million clones, roughly 94% of them seen once, and the ten largest clones take under 1.5%. The sequencing sample was made of naive CD8+ T cells sorted from blood. All receptors derive from a young man in good health.

This chain uses TRBV11-2 with TRBJ1-5; tentative D call: TRBD1 (6 bases). The CDR3 totals 15 residues. Germline V CDR1 and CDR2: SGHAT, FQNNGV. The V end lost 4 bases, the J end lost 0 bases, and 10 bases lay between the germline ends. CDR3 nucleotides: TGTGCCAGCAGCTCCGGGACACATAGCAATCAGCCCCAGCATTTT. It codes for CASSSGTHSNQPQHF. Variable domain in full (rest from reference TRBV11-2 and TRBJ1-5): EAGVAQSPRYKIIEKRQSVAFWCNPISGHATLYWYQQILGQGPKLLIQFQNNGVVDDSQLPKDRFSAERLKGVDSTLKIQPAKLEDSAVYLCASSSGTHSNQPQHFGDGTRLSIL.

The J gene is TRBJ2-3, the V gene TRBV10-3; D gene uncertain. Between the trimmed V and J ends, which lost 2 bases and 4 bases, there was a span of 7 bases. Germline CDR1 reads ENHRY; CDR2 reads SYGVKD. The CDR3 is 13 amino acids. DNA for the CDR3: TGTGCCATCAGTGAGGGCGGTGCAGATACGCAGTATTTT. Protein: CAISEGGADTQYF.

The sample holds one count of this clone. V gene TRBV13 combines with J gene TRBJ2-2; 9 bases are a match to TRBD2. The CDR3 extends over 15 amino acids. In germline, CDR1 is PRHDT, CDR2 FYEKMQ (reference sequence). With 5 bases clipped from V and 8 bases from J, the junction kept 9 bases outside the gene matches. The chain's CDR3 is CASSHPSGVGGELFF. In DNA form, the CDR3 reads TGTGCCAGCAGCCATCCTAGCGGGGTAGGAGGGGAGCTGTTTTTT.

J is TRBJ2-7 and V is TRBV13, with 8 bases fitting TRBD2. Trimming removed 5 bases from V and 4 bases from J; junction bases left unmatched: 10. The germline gives CDR1 PRHDT, CDR2 FYEKMQ (reference sequence). This CDR3 comprises 15 residues. CDR3 protein: CASSTISGGWYEQYF. The DNA of the CDR3 is TGTGCCAGCAGCACCATAAGCGGGGGTTGGTACGAGCAGTACTTC.

The J gene is TRBJ2-7, the V gene TRBV5-6, with D uncertain. Trimming took off 0 bases at V and 3 bases at J, with 13 bases between the two ends. The CDR3 sequence is 15 residues long. Per germline, CDR1 SGHDT and CDR2 YYEEEE. The CDR3 DNA sequence: TGTGCCAGCAGCTTGGGCACGAGCACCTTCTACGAGCAGTACTTC. Protein: CASSLGTSTFYEQYF.

The chain carries TRBV18 and TRBJ1-1, with D perhaps matching TRBD1 (6 bases). The CDR3 extends over 15 amino acids. Germline-derived CDR1 and CDR2 are KGHSH and LQKENI. Trimming pared 3 bases from V and 1 base from J, leaving 12 bases between. CDR3 residues: CASSPPTGPNTEAFF. CDR3 in DNA: TGTGCCAGCTCACCCCCGACAGGACCGAACACTGAAGCTTTCTTT.

The genes are TRBV6-5 and TRBJ2-7; possible D gene TRBD1, 6 bases. Germline CDR1 is MNHEY and CDR2 is SVGAGI. Between the trimmed V and J ends, which lost 3 bases and 6 bases, there was a span of 18 bases. The CDR3 runs to 15 residues. The CDR3 is CASSYNGGGSGEQYF. The CDR3 DNA is TGTGCCAGCAGTTATAATGGGGGCGGGTCGGGCGAGCAGTACTTC.

The genes are TRBV4-3 and TRBJ2-7; 7 bases are a match to TRBD1. Germline V gives CDR1 LGHNA, CDR2 YSLEER. Trimming at V came to 4 bases and at J to 2 bases, leaving 8 bases not matched to a gene. The CDR3 totals 15 residues. The CDR3 DNA sequence: TGCGCCAGCAGCCCCCAAGGGCAGGGGGCCTACGAGCAGTACTTC. As protein: CASSPQGQGAYEQYF.

The V call is TRBV10-3, the J call TRBJ2-3; D remains ambiguous. The germline gives CDR1 ENHRY, CDR2 SYGVKD. V was cut by 6 bases and J by 0 bases, with 13 bases left in between. The CDR3 runs 15 residues. CDR3 residues: CAISAKVVSTDTQYF. For the CDR3, the DNA is TGTGCCATCAGCGCGAAGGTAGTGAGCACAGATACGCAGTATTTT.

The chain combines TRBV4-3 with TRBJ2-3; D is possibly TRBD1 (6 bases). Germline CDR1 and CDR2: LGHNA and YSLEER. V dropped 4 bases and J dropped 2 bases, with 13 bases sitting between them. The CDR3 is made up of 15 amino acids. The CDR3: CASSRDTFSTDTQYF. CDR3 in DNA: TGCGCCAGCAGCCGGGACACCTTCTCCACAGATACGCAGTATTTT.